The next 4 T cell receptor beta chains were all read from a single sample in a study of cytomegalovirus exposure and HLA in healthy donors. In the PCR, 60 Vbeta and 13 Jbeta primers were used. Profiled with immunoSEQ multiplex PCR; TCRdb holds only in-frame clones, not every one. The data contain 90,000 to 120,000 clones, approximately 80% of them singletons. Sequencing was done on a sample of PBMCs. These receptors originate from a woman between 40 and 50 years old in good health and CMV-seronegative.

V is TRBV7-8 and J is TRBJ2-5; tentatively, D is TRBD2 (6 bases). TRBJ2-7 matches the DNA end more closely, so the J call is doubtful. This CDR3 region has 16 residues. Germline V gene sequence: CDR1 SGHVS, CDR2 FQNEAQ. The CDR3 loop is CASSLFEGGRSYEQYF. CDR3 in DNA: TGTGCCAGCAGCTTATTCGAGGGAGGTCGATCCTACGAGCAGTACTTC.

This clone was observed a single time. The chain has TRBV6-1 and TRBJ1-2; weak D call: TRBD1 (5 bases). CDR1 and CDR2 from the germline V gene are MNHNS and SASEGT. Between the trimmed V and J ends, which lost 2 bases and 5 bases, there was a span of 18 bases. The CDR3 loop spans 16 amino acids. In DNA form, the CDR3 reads TGTGCCAGCAGTGAAAGGGGCAGGCGCGGTAAATATGGCTACACCTTC. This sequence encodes CASSERGRRGKYGYTF.

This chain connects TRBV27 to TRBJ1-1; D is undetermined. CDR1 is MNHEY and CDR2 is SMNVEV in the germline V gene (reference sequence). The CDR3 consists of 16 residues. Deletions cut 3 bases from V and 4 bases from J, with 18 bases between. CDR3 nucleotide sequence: TGTGCCAGCAGTTTGGAGGCCCCCCCTTGGGGCACTGAAGCTTTCTTT. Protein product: CASSLEAPPWGTEAFF.

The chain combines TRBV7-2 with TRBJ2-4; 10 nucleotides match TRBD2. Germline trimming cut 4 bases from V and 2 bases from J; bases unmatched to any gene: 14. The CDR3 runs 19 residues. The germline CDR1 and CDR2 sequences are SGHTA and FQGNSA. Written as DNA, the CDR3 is TGTGCCAGCAGCTCGCGCCCCGCTAGCGGGAGTCTACCCAAAAACATTCAGTACTTC. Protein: CASSSRPASGSLPKNIQYF. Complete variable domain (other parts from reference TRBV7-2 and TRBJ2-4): GAGVSQSPSNKVTEKGKDVELRCDPISGHTALYWYRQSLGQGLEFLIYFQGNSAPDKSGLPSDRFSAERTGGSVSTLTIQRTQQEDSAVYLCASSSRPASGSLPKNIQYFGAGTRLSVL.